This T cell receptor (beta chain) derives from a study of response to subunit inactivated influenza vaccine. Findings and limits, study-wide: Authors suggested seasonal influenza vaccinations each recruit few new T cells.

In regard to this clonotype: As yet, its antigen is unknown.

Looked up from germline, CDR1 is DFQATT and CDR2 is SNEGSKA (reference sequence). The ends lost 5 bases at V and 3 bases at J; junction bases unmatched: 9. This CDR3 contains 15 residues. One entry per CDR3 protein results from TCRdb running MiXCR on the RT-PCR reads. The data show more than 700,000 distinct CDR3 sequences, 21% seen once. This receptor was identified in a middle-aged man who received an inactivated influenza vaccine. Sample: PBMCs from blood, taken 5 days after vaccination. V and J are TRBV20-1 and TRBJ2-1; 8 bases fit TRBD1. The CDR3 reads CSAPVGQGRYNEQFF. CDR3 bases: TGCAGTGCTCCGGTTGGACAGGGCCGCTACAATGAGCAGTTCTTC.